Here is one T cell receptor beta chain with its context. Clones were sequenced by immunoSEQ multiplex PCR, and TCRdb holds only the in-frame ones, with some missing. The sample has tens of thousands of clones, about 92% seen once; the top ten hold 2.5% to 3%. This entry is derived from a study of T cell changes during pregnancy in multiple sclerosis. Trimming cost V 4 bases and J 9 bases, with 12 bases left between them. From germline, CDR1 is MGHRA and CDR2 YSYEKL. The CDR3 consists of 12 residues. The specimen comprised peripheral blood, sampled in the second trimester of pregnancy. The chain couples TRBV4-1 to TRBJ2-5; D gene ambiguous. The sequence was obtained from a female donor with multiple sclerosis, enrolled in a pregnancy study. CDR3 in amino acids: CASSPVVGAQYF. In DNA form, the CDR3 reads TGCGCCAGCAGCCCTGTGGTGGGCGCCCAGTACTTC.